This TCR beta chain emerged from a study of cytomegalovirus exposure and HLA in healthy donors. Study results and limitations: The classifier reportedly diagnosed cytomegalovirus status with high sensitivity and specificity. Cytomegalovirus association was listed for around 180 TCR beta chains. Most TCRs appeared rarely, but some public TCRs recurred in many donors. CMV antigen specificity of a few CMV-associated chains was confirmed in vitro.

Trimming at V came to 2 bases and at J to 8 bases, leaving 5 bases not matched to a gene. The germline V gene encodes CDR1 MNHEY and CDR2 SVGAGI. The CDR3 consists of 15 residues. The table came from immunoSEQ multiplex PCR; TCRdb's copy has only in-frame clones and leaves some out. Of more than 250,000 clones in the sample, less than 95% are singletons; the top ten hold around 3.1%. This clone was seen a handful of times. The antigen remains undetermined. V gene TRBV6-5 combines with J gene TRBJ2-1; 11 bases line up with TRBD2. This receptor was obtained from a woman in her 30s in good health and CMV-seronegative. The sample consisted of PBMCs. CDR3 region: CASSYEGLAVYEQFF. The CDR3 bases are TGTGCCAGCAGTTACGAGGGACTAGCGGTTTATGAGCAGTTCTTC.